The TCR beta chain described here comes from a study of blood T cell repertoires in COVID-19 (dated by TCRdb to 2020 to 2022). Study-level background: Samples from collaborators originated in the United States, Italy and Spain and spanned both the acute and convalescent phases of COVID-19. The material from the prospective study consisted of cDNA or gDNA derived from T cells, B-cell-depleted T cells, or PBMCs. A de-identified subject ID, COVID-19 status, age in years and sex were almost always included in the sample metadata. The dataset comprised deeply sampled blood TCRbeta repertoires from subjects exposed to, actively infected with, or recovered from COVID-19. The samples were drawn from the first 160 participants of the ongoing ImmuneRACE study and from over a thousand subjects provided by 6 global collaborators. Where available, HLA class I and class II types were obtained from metadata supplied by the sample provider rather than from assay-based typing. The repertoires were released in a freely available public database intended as a resource for research on the immune response to SARS-CoV-2.

About this clone: The antigen this receptor binds is unknown. The record has no base qualities; no much larger clone is one base away.

Broader findings and caveats from the paper: The quantity of clinical and demographic metadata differed by source and by participant and was supplied without curation.

Looking up the germline V gene yields CDR1 MNHEY and CDR2 SVGEGT. The cysteine opens and the phenylalanine closes a CDR3 of 16 amino acids. Only the CDR3 DNA is retained, 48 bases long and in frame from the first base. V is reduced by 7 bases and J by 4 bases, leaving a spacing of 22 bases between them. In Seattle, one collaborating source enrolled patients while the infection was active and tracked those patients longitudinally over the course of disease. Each collaborating institution followed its own protocols to collect whole blood in K2EDTA tubes. For TCRbeta analysis, collaborator samples were shipped as frozen whole blood, as isolated PBMCs, or as DNA extracted from either sample type. The immunoSEQ Assay, a bias-controlled multiplex PCR, was used to amplify TCRbeta CDR3 regions from genomic DNA. The paper's processing steps were these. Within the assay, amplification of reference gene primers was used to estimate how many nucleated cells each sample contained. To quantify the absolute abundance of each unique TCRbeta CDR3 rearrangement, sequence reads were collapsed and filtered. For each sample, productive Simpson clonality was calculated as the square root of Simpson's diversity index across productive rearrangements. TCRdb re-hosts the immuneACCESS table, in-frame sequences only. Its copies lack some clones; in the studies checked, an unresolved V gene accounts for under half of them, and the cause for the rest is not known. V, J and clone size were drawn from that table, and D and trimming were deduced from the DNA. This sample gives under 450,000 clones in total; about 88% of them show up just once. The top ten hold less than 2% of the sample.

This TCR was sampled from a woman in her thirties or forties with COVID-19, enrolled during active disease. Specimen: peripheral blood. This chain joins TRBV6-2 or TRBV6-3 to TRBJ1-1, with TRBD1 as a weak D call on 6 bases. The DNA sequence is given as TGTGCCAGCACCCCAGGGACAACCTGGTTGGGCACTGAAGCTTTCTTT. It translates to CASTPGTTWLGTEAFF.